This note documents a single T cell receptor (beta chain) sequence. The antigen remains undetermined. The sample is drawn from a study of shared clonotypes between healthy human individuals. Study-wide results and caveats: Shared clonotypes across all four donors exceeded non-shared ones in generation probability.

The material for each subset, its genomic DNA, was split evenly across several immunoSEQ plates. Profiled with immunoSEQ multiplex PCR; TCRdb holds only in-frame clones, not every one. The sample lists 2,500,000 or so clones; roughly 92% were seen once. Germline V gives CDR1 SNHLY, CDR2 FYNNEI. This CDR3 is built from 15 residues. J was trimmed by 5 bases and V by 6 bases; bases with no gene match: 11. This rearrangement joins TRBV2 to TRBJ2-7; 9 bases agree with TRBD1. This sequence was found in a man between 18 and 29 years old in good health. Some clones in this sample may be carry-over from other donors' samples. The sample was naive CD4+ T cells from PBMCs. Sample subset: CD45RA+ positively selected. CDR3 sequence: CASRPGGQGFDEQYF. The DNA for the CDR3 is TGTGCCAGCAGGCCGGGGGGACAGGGTTTCGACGAGCAGTACTTC. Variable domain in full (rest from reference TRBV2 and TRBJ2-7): EPEVTQTPSHQVTQMGQEVILRCVPISNHLYFYWYRQILGQKVEFLVSFYNNEISEKSEIFDDQFSVERPDGSNFTLKIRSTKLEDSAMYFCASRPGGQGFDEQYFGPGTRLTVT.